This T cell receptor beta chain was identified in a study of blood T cells in healthy people across ages. This CDR3 is built from 15 residues. Per germline, CDR1 MNHNS and CDR2 SASEGT. V lost 6 bases, J lost 1 base, and 14 bases lay in between. The amount of total RNA extracted per sample was at least 6 micrograms. Then a second PCR, running about 6 to 11 cycles, was carried out with a sample-barcoded 5' primer and a J-beta primer mix. TCRdb recomputed calls from the 5' RACE reads with MiXCR, one row per CDR3 protein. The sample has about 2 million distinct CDR3 sequences, roughly 50% seen once. Sequencing was performed on blood. The gene calls are TRBV6-1 and TRBJ2-3; no clear D. The sequence was collected from a woman aged 40-49 years in good health. The CDR3 DNA reads TGTGCCAGCAGCTCTGAGAGCTACGGCACAGATACGCAGTATTTT. Its protein is CASSSESYGTDTQYF.